A single sample is the source of the 5 T cell receptor beta chains below, sequenced in a study of T cell responses to AZD1222 COVID-19 vaccine. Libraries were prepared by immunoSEQ multiplex PCR; TCRdb keeps only in-frame clonotypes and omits some of them. The sample has 150,000 to 200,000 clones, nearly 95% seen once. The sequencing here drew on peripheral blood, taken on day 0 of AZD1222 vaccination. These receptors came from an adult in good health.

This sequence joins TRBV4-3 and TRBJ1-6, with D possibly TRBD1 on 5 matching bases. Trimming left V 2 bases short and J 10 bases short, with 15 bases between. The CDR3 totals 15 residues. Germline loops: CDR1 LGHNA, CDR2 YSLEER. CDR3 DNA: TGCGCCAGCAGCCAATTTCAGGGTCTACGCTCACCCCTCCACTTT. Amino acids: CASSQFQGLRSPLHF.

J is TRBJ1-2 and V is TRBV7-2; D uncertain. This CDR3 is built from 16 residues. From germline, CDR1 is SGHTA and CDR2 FQGNSA. V was trimmed by 1 base and J by 4 bases, leaving 16 bases between them. This CDR3 is CASSLGATITGYGYTF. The CDR3 region has the DNA TGTGCCAGCAGCTTAGGTGCAACCATAACCGGCTATGGCTACACCTTC.

The chain joins TRBV20-1 to TRBJ1-5; 9 bases are shared with TRBD1. V was clipped by 3 bases and J by 6 bases; unmatched bases: 12. The CDR3 is 16 residues long. Germline CDR1 is DFQATT and CDR2 is SNEGSKA (reference sequence). The CDR3 spells CSASLPGTGYGQPQHF. In nucleotides, the CDR3 is TGCAGTGCTAGTCTTCCCGGGACAGGGTACGGTCAGCCCCAGCATTTT.

The V and J genes are TRBV6-4 and TRBJ1-2; no clear D gene. The length of the CDR3 is 14 residues. CDR1 and CDR2 (germline): MRHNA, SNTAGT. Trimming shortened V by 4 bases and J by 4 bases, and 13 bases separated the two germline ends. CDR3 sequence (DNA): TGTGCCAGCAGTGCAGCGGGGTTTGCCTATGGCTACACCTTC. Amino acids: CASSAAGFAYGYTF.

This clone was observed once. The rearrangement joins TRBV5-1 to TRBJ2-1; 7 nucleotides line up with TRBD2. The CDR3 extends over 16 amino acids. V was clipped by 3 bases and J by 0 bases; unmatched bases: 6. Per germline, CDR1 SGHRS and CDR2 YFSETQ. CDR3 bases: TGCGCCAGCAGCTGGGCTAGCGGCGGCTCCTACAATGAGCAGTTCTTC. Translation: CASSWASGGSYNEQFF.